These T cell receptor beta chains were read from a single sample in a study of blood T cell repertoires in COVID-19. The data were produced by immunoSEQ multiplex PCR, yet TCRdb's version contains in-frame clones alone and is incomplete. The sample records a few hundred thousand clones, approximately 89% being singletons. The specimen was peripheral blood. These TCRs come from a woman between 25 and 40 years old with COVID-19, enrolled during active disease. Each CDR3 is given with its conserved first and last residue. The D gene is left open where the match is weak. A row's size may be missing; if present it is once, few, many or a size class.

D gene	clone size	V gene	J gene	CDR3 protein	CDR3 DNA
TRBD1	.	TRBV11-2	TRBJ1-4	CASSLDLRTGSDEKLFF	TGTGCCAGCAGCTTAGATCTGCGGACAGGGTCGGATGAAAAACTGTTTTTT
.	.	TRBV24-1	TRBJ1-2	CATSGQTTNYGYTF	TGTGCCACCAGTGGGCAGACTACTAACTATGGCTACACCTTC
.	.	TRBV6-2/TRBV6-3	TRBJ2-1	CASSYLYYNEQFF	TGTGCCAGCAGTTACCTTTACTACAATGAGCAGTTCTTC
.	.	TRBV13	TRBJ1-3	CASSLTSSGNTIYF	TGTGCCAGCAGCTTAACCAGCTCTGGAAACACCATATATTTT
.	.	TRBV5-1	TRBJ2-1	CASSSGLRSSYNEQFF	TGCGCCAGCAGCTCAGGGTTAAGGAGCTCCTACAATGAGCAGTTCTTC
TRBD2	.	TRBV6-6	TRBJ2-3	CASSFPSGSGTQYF	TGTGCCAGCAGTTTCCCGAGCGGGAGCGGTACGCAGTATTTT
TRBD2	few	TRBV30	TRBJ2-3	CAWSEASGSTDTQYF	TGTGCCTGGAGTGAGGCTAGCGGGAGCACAGATACGCAGTATTTT
.	.	TRBV27	TRBJ2-6	CASSPRHVSGANVLTF	TGTGCCAGCAGTCCACGACACGTCTCAGGGGCCAACGTCCTGACTTTC
.	.	TRBV5-5	TRBJ2-7	CASSLAPGLYYEQYF	TGTGCCAGCAGCTTGGCCCCGGGACTGTACTACGAGCAGTACTTC
TRBD1	.	TRBV5-1	TRBJ1-2	CASSLAGQASSGYTF	TGCGCCAGCAGCTTGGCCGGACAGGCCTCTAGCGGCTACACCTTC
TRBD1	.	TRBV5-1	TRBJ2-3	CASSRRDRDADTQYF	TGCGCCAGCAGCCGCCGGGACAGGGATGCAGATACGCAGTATTTT
.	.	TRBV28	TRBJ1-5	CASSSPGQGLEPQHF	TGTGCCAGCAGTTCCCCGGGGCAGGGGTTGGAGCCCCAGCATTTT
.	.	TRBV30	TRBJ1-5	CAWSVLSSNQPQHF	TGTGCCTGGAGTGTCCTGAGTAGCAATCAGCCCCAGCATTTT
.	.	TRBV20-1	TRBJ2-3	CSASSPLGATDTQYF	TGCAGTGCTAGTTCCCCGCTAGGTGCCACAGATACGCAGTATTTT
TRBD1	.	TRBV19	TRBJ1-5	CASSTGGWRNQPQHF	TGTGCCAGTAGTACAGGGGGATGGCGCAATCAGCCCCAGCATTTT
.	.	TRBV11-2	TRBJ1-2	CASSLEFIYGYTF	TGTGCCAGCAGCTTAGAGTTTATCTATGGCTACACCTTC
.	once	TRBV20-1	TRBJ2-5	CSVRGQLTQYF	TGCAGTGTCCGAGGACAGCTGACCCAGTACTTC
TRBD1	.	TRBV6-6	TRBJ2-2	CASRQGRETGELFF	TGTGCCAGCAGACAGGGGAGAGAAACCGGGGAGCTGTTTTTT
.	.	TRBV30	TRBJ1-2	CACGFRGYSGYTF	TGTGCCTGTGGCTTTAGGGGTTACAGCGGCTACACCTTC
.	.	TRBV11-2	TRBJ1-6	CASSLDQGYNSPLHF	TGTGCCAGCAGCTTAGATCAGGGGTATAATTCACCCCTCCACTTT
.	.	TRBV12-3/TRBV12-4	TRBJ1-4	CASSRRVEKLFF	TGTGCCAGCAGTCGGAGGGTTGAAAAACTGTTTTTT
TRBD2	.	TRBV3-1/TRBV3-2	TRBJ2-3	CASTLSGGSTDTQYF	TGTGCCAGCACCCTTAGCGGGGGGAGCACAGATACGCAGTATTTT
.	.	TRBV27	TRBJ2-7	CASSLGAAYEQYF	TGTGCCAGCAGTTTGGGAGCCGCCTACGAGCAGTACTTC
TRBD1	.	TRBV5-1	TRBJ1-1	CASSDRQGNTEAFF	TGCGCCAGCAGCGACCGACAGGGGAACACTGAAGCTTTCTTT
.	.	TRBV3-1/TRBV3-2	TRBJ2-6	CASSPVGGSGANVLTF	TGTGCCAGCAGCCCGGTAGGAGGGTCTGGGGCCAACGTCCTGACTTTC
TRBD2	.	TRBV9	TRBJ2-7	CASSVASGVYEQYF	TGTGCCAGCAGCGTAGCGAGCGGGGTCTACGAGCAGTACTTC
.	.	TRBV28	TRBJ1-5	CASSLSFRDQPQHF	TGTGCCAGCAGTTTAAGTTTTAGAGATCAGCCCCAGCATTTT
.	once	TRBV10-3	TRBJ1-1	CAISAGQMNTEAFF	TGTGCCATCAGTGCCGGACAGATGAACACTGAAGCTTTCTTT
.	.	TRBV19	TRBJ1-1	CASSPDSMNTEAFF	TGTGCCAGTAGCCCGGACAGCATGAACACTGAAGCTTTCTTT
.	.	TRBV5-4	TRBJ2-7	CASSLSGTAEQYF	TGTGCCAGCAGCTTGTCCGGAACAGCAGAGCAGTACTTC
.	.	TRBV3-1/TRBV3-2	TRBJ1-1	CASSPRRLDTEAFF	TGTGCCAGCAGCCCGAGGAGACTAGACACTGAAGCTTTCTTT
.	few	TRBV4-1	TRBJ2-7	CASSQASRAYEQYF	TGCGCCAGCAGCCAGGCGAGCAGGGCCTACGAGCAGTACTTC
TRBD2	.	TRBV5-4	TRBJ2-1	CASSFGLAASYNEQFF	TGTGCCAGCAGCTTTGGACTAGCGGCTTCCTACAATGAGCAGTTCTTC
.	.	TRBV2	TRBJ1-2	CASRKTGSPGYTF	TGTGCCAGCAGAAAGACAGGATCCCCTGGCTACACCTTC
.	.	TRBV5-4	TRBJ2-2	CASSLDRGTGELFF	TGTGCCAGCAGCTTGGACCGGGGGACCGGGGAGCTGTTTTTT
.	few	TRBV15	TRBJ1-2	CATSRDYVAKSDGYTF	TGTGCCACCAGCAGAGATTATGTTGCTAAAAGCGATGGCTACACCTTC
.	.	TRBV7-9	TRBJ1-4	CASSFMDSTNEKLFF	TGTGCCAGCAGCTTCATGGACTCAACTAATGAAAAACTGTTTTTT
TRBD2	.	TRBV9	TRBJ2-5	CASSPGGLSQRKTQYF	TGTGCCAGCAGCCCGGGGGGGCTCTCCCAGAGAAAGACCCAGTACTTC
TRBD1	once	TRBV10-3	TRBJ1-1	CAIRDRASNTEAFF	TGTGCCATCCGGGACAGGGCCTCGAACACTGAAGCTTTCTTT
.	.	TRBV19	TRBJ2-7	CASSISVSVHYEQYF	TGTGCCAGTAGTATTTCAGTGTCAGTTCACTACGAGCAGTACTTC
.	.	TRBV4-3	TRBJ1-4	CASSHRGTNEKLFF	TGCGCCAGCAGCCACAGGGGAACTAATGAAAAACTGTTTTTT
TRBD2	.	TRBV28	TRBJ2-5	CASSSEGGLRETQYF	TGTGCCAGCAGTAGCGAGGGAGGGTTGAGAGAGACCCAGTACTTC